Each of the 22 T cell receptor beta chains below was sequenced from the same sample in a study of shared clonotypes between healthy human individuals (dated by TCRdb to 2019 to 2021). The library was obtained by the immunoSEQ multiplex PCR assay. Held by TCRdb, this immuneACCESS table contains in-frame sequences only and omits some clones. Under half of the omission traces to an unresolved V gene where checked; the cause of the rest is unknown. The table for this sample lists approximately 2.4 million clones; approximately 95% of them were counted only once. 0.1% to 0.15% of the sample comes from the top ten. The sample consisted of naive CD4+ T cells sorted from blood. In the paper's terms, the cell subset or site label means: CD45RA+ positively selected. The receptors come from a man between 18 and 29 years old in good health.

Here the CDR3 reads CASSETSGSLYTQYF. The CDR3 DNA reads as TGTGCCAGCAGCGAGACTAGCGGGAGTCTCTATACGCAGTATTTT. The chain employs TRBV6-1 and TRBJ2-3; TRBD2 matches at 12 bases. Trimming at V came to 6 bases and at J to 7 bases, leaving 8 bases not matched to a gene. CDR3 length: 15 amino acids. Germline CDR1 is MNHNS and CDR2 is SASEGT.

V is TRBV18 and J is TRBJ2-4; D gene unclear. This CDR3 region has 16 residues. The V gene's germline CDR1 is KGHSH and CDR2 LQKENI. V lost 3 bases and J lost 0, with 12 bases in between. In DNA, the CDR3 is TGTGCCAGCTCACCGTGGTTAGAACTAGCCAAAAACATTCAGTACTTC. Amino acid sequence: CASSPWLELAKNIQYF.

The gene calls are TRBV5-4 and TRBJ1-1, with D unclear. The CDR3 loop spans 16 amino acids. Between the trimmed V and J ends, which lost 1 base and 1 base, there was a span of 14 bases. From germline, CDR1 is SGHNT and CDR2 YYREEE (reference sequence). DNA of the CDR3: TGTGCCAGCAGCTTGATTCAGAAACCGGGGAACACTGAAGCTTTCTTT. Translation: CASSLIQKPGNTEAFF.

Comments on this clone: Other nucleotide sequences in the sample specify the same CDR3. CDR3 amino acids: CASSLVSGEQFF. CDR3 DNA: TGTGCCAGCAGCTTAGTAAGTGGGGAGCAGTTCTTC. V and J are TRBV7-8 and TRBJ2-1, with D unclear. The V gene lost 1 base and the J gene lost 10 bases, with 8 bases spanning the gap. Germline V lookup: CDR1 SGHVS, CDR2 FQNEAQ. The CDR3 length is 12 residues.

In its sample, this clone was seen once. This sequence joins TRBV5-1 and TRBJ2-7; 10 bases agree with TRBD2. V lost 2 bases to trimming and J lost 4 bases; unmatched junction nucleotides: 6. The V gene's germline CDR1 is SGHRS and CDR2 YFSETQ. The CDR3 runs to 15 residues. The CDR3 region is CASSFTSGDYYEQYF. In nucleotides, the CDR3 is TGCGCCAGCAGCTTTACTAGCGGGGATTATTACGAGCAGTACTTC. The full variable domain, with the rest looked up from reference TRBV5-1 and TRBJ2-7, is KAGVTQTPRYLIKTRGQQVTLSCSPISGHRSVSWYQQTPGQGLQFLFEYFSETQRNKGNFPGRFSGRQFSNSRSEMNVSTLELGDSALYLCASSFTSGDYYEQYFGPGTRLTVT.

This clone was detected once. This chain links TRBV28 with TRBJ1-6; a possible D gene is TRBD1 (6 bases). The CDR3 has 14 residues. Germline V gene sequence: CDR1 MDHEN, CDR2 SYDVKM. V lost 11 bases and J lost 5, with 16 bases in between. CDR3 sequence: CAHSTGQNNSPLHF. Written as DNA, the CDR3 is TGTGCCCACTCTACCGGACAGAATAATTCACCCCTCCACTTT.

This clone has more than one count but fewer than ten. The sample carries other DNA sequences with the same CDR3. V usage is TRBV7-2 and J usage is TRBJ1-5, with unresolved D. Germline V CDR1 and CDR2: SGHTA, FQGNSA. The CDR3 extends over 12 amino acids. V was clipped by 2 bases and J by 7 bases, with 6 bases between them. The CDR3, as DNA: TGTGCCAGCAGCTTAATGGGCCAGCCCCAGCATTTT. It yields the protein CASSLMGQPQHF.

This clone was recorded a few times. V is TRBV19 and J is TRBJ1-1, with D unresolved. The CDR3 contains 14 residues. Germline-derived CDR1 and CDR2 are LNHDA and SQIVND (reference sequence). V gave up 1 base and J gave up 4 bases, with 10 bases separating them. CDR3 region: CASSIAPWGTEAFF. The CDR3 nucleotides are TGTGCCAGTAGTATAGCTCCCTGGGGCACTGAAGCTTTCTTT.

The chain is built from TRBV4-1 and TRBJ2-7; D ambiguous. V lost 1 base, J lost 4 bases, and 20 bases lay in between. The CDR3 contains 17 residues. Germline V gene data show CDR1 as MGHRA and CDR2 as YSYEKL. CDR3 DNA: TGCGCCAGCAGCCAAGTTGGGGAAGGGATAAGATGGTACGAGCAGTACTTC. Protein: CASSQVGEGIRWYEQYF.

This clone was observed a single time. The gene calls are TRBV2 and TRBJ1-5; weak D call: TRBD1 (5 bases). In germline, CDR1 is SNHLY, CDR2 FYNNEI. The V gene lost 8 bases and the J gene lost 1 base, with 18 bases spanning the gap. This CDR3 spans 16 amino acids. The CDR3 loop reads CASSGPGAESNQPQHF. DNA of the CDR3: TGTGCCAGCTCCGGGCCCGGGGCGGAGAGCAATCAGCCCCAGCATTTT. Variable domain in full (rest from reference TRBV2 and TRBJ1-5): EPEVTQTPSHQVTQMGQEVILRCVPISNHLYFYWYRQILGQKVEFLVSFYNNEISEKSEIFDDQFSVERPDGSNFTLKIRSTKLEDSAMYFCASSGPGAESNQPQHFGDGTRLSIL.

The rearrangement joins TRBV5-4 to TRBJ2-5, with D maybe TRBD2 (5 bases). The CDR3 length is 16 residues. The germline V gene has CDR1 SGHNT and CDR2 YYREEE (reference sequence). Trimming took 2 bases from V and 4 from J, leaving 18 bases between them. This CDR3 reads CASSFPRGLAGETQYF. Here the CDR3 DNA reads TGTGCCAGCAGCTTCCCGAGAGGGCTCGCAGGAGAGACCCAGTACTTC.

The V and J genes are TRBV15 and TRBJ2-3, with 8 bases that match TRBD2. V lost 1 base and J lost 4; bases outside the gene matches: 7. Germline CDR1 is LNHNV and CDR2 is YYDKDF (reference sequence). The CDR3 is 16 amino acids. CDR3 protein: CATSRAPAGEPDTQYF. CDR3 nucleotides: TGTGCCACCAGCAGAGCCCCAGCGGGAGAGCCAGATACGCAGTATTTT.

V gene TRBV7-9 combines with J gene TRBJ2-7, with D perhaps matching TRBD2 (5 bases). CDR3 length: 14 amino acids. CDR1 and CDR2 (germline): SEHNR, FQNEAQ (reference sequence). Trimming cost V 5 bases and J 1 base, with 12 bases left between them. Here the CDR3 DNA reads TGTGCCAGCAGCCGGGGAGCGAGTTCCTACGAGCAGTACTTC. Translation gives CASSRGASSYEQYF.

The V call is TRBV28, the J call TRBJ1-3; D is unclear. The CDR3 extends over 14 amino acids. Per the germline V gene, CDR1 is MDHEN and CDR2 is SYDVKM. V shed 2 bases and J shed 3 bases, with 8 bases lying between them. DNA of the CDR3: TGTGCCAGCAGTTTACTGGGGAATGGAAACACCATATATTTT. Amino acid sequence: CASSLLGNGNTIYF.

This chain links TRBV6-5 with TRBJ1-5, with unresolved D. Trimming left V 7 bases short and J 3 bases short, with 13 bases between. From germline, CDR1 is MNHEY and CDR2 SVGAGI. CDR3 length equals 14 residues. As DNA, the CDR3 is TGTGCCAGCATTGACTCATTTCTCAATCAGCCCCAGCATTTT. Its protein product is CASIDSFLNQPQHF.

The V call is TRBV10-3, the J call TRBJ2-1; possibly TRBD2 for D (5 bases). CDR3 length: 11 residues. Germline CDR1 ENHRY, CDR2 SYGVKD. V was shortened by 7 bases and J by 9 bases, with 10 bases between the two germline ends. The DNA for the CDR3 is TGTGCCATCACCTCTGAGGGTGAGCAGTTCTTC. Protein: CAITSEGEQFF.

The CDR3 reads CASSLGGGRADTQYF. CDR3 DNA sequence: TGTGCCAGCAGCTTGGGTGGGGGCCGGGCAGATACGCAGTATTTT. The chain has TRBV5-5 and TRBJ2-3; possible D gene TRBD1, 6 bases. Trimming left V 0 bases short and J 4 bases short, with 12 bases between. Looked up from germline, CDR1 is SGHKS and CDR2 is YYEKEE (reference sequence). This CDR3 spans 15 amino acids.

As regards this clone: Sequence at one end of the junction differs from germline and may be a read error. Other DNA sequences within the sample encode an identical CDR3. This chain joins TRBV7-7 and TRBJ1-1; D is unresolved. The CDR3 consists of 13 residues. The germline CDR1 and CDR2 sequences are SSHAT and FNYEAQ (reference sequence). CDR3 sequence reads: CASSLQQNTEAFF. The CDR3 coding sequence is TGTGCTAGCAGCTTACAACAGAACACTGAAGCTTTCTTT.

The genes are TRBV30 and TRBJ1-3; D is ambiguous. V gave up 0 bases and J gave up 2 bases, with 8 bases separating them. Germline CDR1 GTSNPN, CDR2 SVGIG (reference sequence). The CDR3 has 14 amino acids. Here the CDR3 DNA reads TGTGCCTGGAGTGTAGGCTCAACTGGAAACACCATATATTTT. Protein: CAWSVGSTGNTIYF. Supplemented by reference TRBV30 and TRBJ1-3, the full variable domain reads SQTIHQWPATLVQPVGSPLSLECTVEGTSNPNLYWYRQAAGRGLQLLFYSVGIGQISSEVPQNLSASRPQDRQFILSSKKLLLSDSGFYLCAWSVGSTGNTIYFGEGSWLTVV.

The chain carries TRBV18 and TRBJ2-3; the D is unclear. V shed 0 bases and J shed 0 bases, with 10 bases lying between them. Germline V gene lookup returns CDR1 KGHSH and CDR2 LQKENI. The CDR3 runs 16 residues. The DNA for the CDR3 is TGTGCCAGCTCACCACCAGCAACGGGTAGCACAGATACGCAGTATTTT. Its translation: CASSPPATGSTDTQYF. Looking up the rest from reference TRBV18 and TRBJ2-3 gives the full variable domain: NAGVMQNPRHLVRRRGQEARLRCSPMKGHSHVYWYRQLPEEGLKFMVYLQKENIIDESGMPKERFSAEFPKEGPSILRIQQVVRGDSAAYFCASSPPATGSTDTQYFGPGTRLTVL.

This chain links TRBV10-3 with TRBJ2-2, with 11 bases that match TRBD2. V trimming: 10 bases; J trimming: 7 bases; junction bases outside the gene matches: 11. The CDR3 has 15 residues. Germline V gene sequence: CDR1 ENHRY, CDR2 SYGVKD. This chain's CDR3 is CATTTSGSFIGELFF. As DNA, the CDR3 is TGTGCCACTACCACTAGCGGGAGTTTTATCGGGGAGCTGTTTTTT.

The chain links TRBV2 to TRBJ2-3, with D unresolved. The germline V gene has CDR1 SNHLY and CDR2 FYNNEI. V lost 1 base, J lost 2 bases, and 7 bases lay in between. This CDR3 contains 14 residues. This chain's CDR3 is CASSEDWLTDTQYF. Written as DNA, the CDR3 is TGTGCCAGCAGTGAAGATTGGCTCACAGATACGCAGTATTTT.